These 23 T cell receptor beta chains share one sample of origin, sequenced in a study of blood T cell repertoires in COVID-19. TCRdb's table, derived via immunoSEQ multiplex PCR, lists solely in-frame clones and lacks some. The table lists 470,000 or so clones, around nine tenths of them singletons. The specimen sequenced was PBMCs or T cells enriched from blood (not recorded which). These receptors originate from a woman in her late teens or twenties with acute COVID-19.

This chain links TRBV5-1 with TRBJ2-3; D unresolved. Trimming shortened V by 4 bases and J by 0 bases, and 12 bases separated the two germline ends. Germline V gene sequence: CDR1 SGHRS, CDR2 YFSETQ. This CDR3 region has 15 residues. The CDR3 protein is CASSQSLQSTDTQYF. The CDR3 DNA follows: TGCGCCAGCAGCCAATCCTTACAGAGCACAGATACGCAGTATTTT. Together with reference TRBV5-1 and TRBJ2-3, the CDR3 gives the full variable domain: KAGVTQTPRYLIKTRGQQVTLSCSPISGHRSVSWYQQTPGQGLQFLFEYFSETQRNKGNFPGRFSGRQFSNSRSEMNVSTLELGDSALYLCASSQSLQSTDTQYFGPGTRLTVL.

The chain has TRBV28 and TRBJ2-3; 14 bases match TRBD2. The CDR3 is 17 residues long. Germline V gene lookup returns CDR1 MDHEN and CDR2 SYDVKM. V lost 5 bases and J lost 5; bases outside the gene matches: 9. The CDR3 sequence: CASSIPGTSGSQDTQYF. The CDR3 DNA is TGTGCCAGCAGTATACCCGGGACTAGCGGGAGTCAAGATACGCAGTATTTT. Full variable domain (remainder filled in from reference TRBV28 and TRBJ2-3): DVKVTQSSRYLVKRTGEKVFLECVQDMDHENMFWYRQDPGLGLRLIYFSYDVKMKEKGDIPEGYSVSREKKERFSLILESASTNQTSMYLCASSIPGTSGSQDTQYFGPGTRLTVL.

The V gene is TRBV7-9, the J gene TRBJ2-7; 10 nucleotides line up with TRBD1. The V gene end was trimmed by 1 base and the J gene end by 2 bases; junction bases not matched to a gene: 8. Per the germline V gene, CDR1 is SEHNR and CDR2 is FQNEAQ (reference sequence). The CDR3 runs 17 residues. The CDR3 region is CASSLDPGQGSPYEQYF. Written as DNA, the CDR3 is TGTGCCAGCAGCTTAGATCCGGGACAGGGGAGTCCCTACGAGCAGTACTTC.

This chain uses TRBV29-1 with TRBJ1-1; weak D call: TRBD1 (6 bases). V lost 1 base to trimming and J lost 3 bases, with 15 bases between them. The germline gives CDR1 SQVTM, CDR2 ANQGSEA. The CDR3 length is 15 residues. CDR3 region: CSVEGGGQVDTEAFF. For the CDR3, the DNA is TGCAGCGTTGAAGGGGGGGGACAAGTGGACACTGAAGCTTTCTTT.

CDR3 loop: CASRTAGTGERLFF. The CDR3 DNA sequence: TGTGCCAGCAGAACCGCCGGGACAGGGGAGAGACTGTTTTTT. The V call is TRBV28, the J call TRBJ1-4, with TRBD1 matching 10 bases. The CDR3 is 14 residues long. Germline V gives CDR1 MDHEN, CDR2 SYDVKM. V was pared by 6 bases and J by 13 bases, with 11 bases of the junction left unmatched.

The rearrangement links TRBV27 to TRBJ1-6, with D tentatively TRBD1 (6 bases). V was trimmed by 6 bases and J by 9 bases, leaving 21 bases between them. Per the germline V gene, CDR1 is MNHEY and CDR2 is SMNVEV (reference sequence). The CDR3 runs 16 residues. The CDR3 sequence is CASSLNPGHFLSPLHF. The CDR3 nucleotides read TGTGCCAGCAGCCTTAACCCGGGACACTTTCTTTCACCCCTCCACTTT.

The genes are TRBV4-3 and TRBJ2-4; maybe TRBD2 (5 bases). Germline lookup yields CDR1 LGHNA and CDR2 YSLEER. The length of the CDR3 is 15 residues. The V end lost 3 bases, the J end lost 0 bases, and 9 bases lay between the germline ends. The chain's CDR3 is CASSQASRAKNIQYF. For the CDR3, the DNA is TGCGCCAGCAGCCAGGCTAGCAGAGCCAAAAACATTCAGTACTTC.

The gene calls are TRBV23-1 and TRBJ2-1; 11 bases fit TRBD2. TRBV23-1 is treated as an ORF (open reading frame) with a function not yet certain. The CDR3 consists of 19 residues. J was trimmed by 7 bases and V by 6 bases; bases with no gene match: 20. The CDR3 sequence is CASSRSRVAGGPSGNEQFF. CDR3 coding DNA: TGCGCCAGCAGCCGCTCACGGGTAGCGGGAGGGCCCTCAGGGAATGAGCAGTTCTTC.

The chain is built from TRBV28 and TRBJ1-5, with a weak D call TRBD1 (6 bases). Germline CDR1 reads MDHEN; CDR2 reads SYDVKM. This CDR3 contains 13 residues. V was clipped by 6 bases and J by 7 bases, with 13 bases between them. Written as DNA, the CDR3 is TGTGCCAGCAGACCCACAGGGACACAGCCCCAGCATTTT. This gives the protein CASRPTGTQPQHF. Drawing the rest from reference TRBV28 and TRBJ1-5, the complete variable domain is DVKVTQSSRYLVKRTGEKVFLECVQDMDHENMFWYRQDPGLGLRLIYFSYDVKMKEKGDIPEGYSVSREKKERFSLILESASTNQTSMYLCASRPTGTQPQHFGDGTRLSIL.

This clone was recorded once. Other DNA variants within this sample encode the same CDR3. The rearrangement uses TRBV3-1 (or the pseudogene TRBV3-2) and TRBJ1-5; D gene uncertain. Trimming took off 0 bases at V and 4 bases at J, with 7 bases between the two ends. This CDR3 is built from 14 residues. Germline-derived CDR1 and CDR2 are LGHDT and YNNKEL (reference sequence). CDR3 loop: CASSQEGGNQPQHF. The CDR3 nucleotides read TGTGCCAGCAGCCAAGAGGGAGGGAATCAGCCCCAGCATTTT.

The chain links TRBV4-1 to TRBJ2-1, with D perhaps TRBD2 (5 bases). CDR1 MGHRA and CDR2 YSYEKL come from the germline V gene. With 0 bases removed from V and 2 bases from J, the gap between germline ends came to 11 bases. The CDR3 extends over 16 amino acids. The CDR3 DNA reads as TGCGCCAGCAGCCAAGATAGAGGGCGGGCCTACAATGAGCAGTTCTTC. This gives the protein CASSQDRGRAYNEQFF.

The J gene is TRBJ1-4, the V gene TRBV28, with TRBD1 matching over 8 bases. Germline V gene sequence: CDR1 MDHEN, CDR2 SYDVKM. Trimming removed 11 bases from V and 2 bases from J; junction bases left unmatched: 1. The CDR3 spans 12 residues. The CDR3 loop is CASGGTNEKLFF. The CDR3 DNA sequence: TGTGCCTCAGGGGGCACTAATGAAAAACTGTTTTTT. Combining the CDR3 with reference TRBV28 and TRBJ1-4 gives the whole variable domain DVKVTQSSRYLVKRTGEKVFLECVQDMDHENMFWYRQDPGLGLRLIYFSYDVKMKEKGDIPEGYSVSREKKERFSLILESASTNQTSMYLCASGGTNEKLFFGSGTQLSVL.

J is TRBJ2-7 and V is TRBV5-1, with a possible D match to TRBD2 (6 bases). Trimming left V 6 bases short and J 6 bases short, with 13 bases between. Germline V gene data show CDR1 as SGHRS and CDR2 as YFSETQ. CDR3 length: 12 residues. DNA for the CDR3: TGCGCCAGCAAGGCGGGAAGAGGCGAGCAGTACTTC. Translation gives CASKAGRGEQYF.

This chain uses TRBV30 with TRBJ1-6; D gene uncertain. This CDR3 has 13 amino acids. V lost 3 bases and J lost 7, with 10 bases in between. The V gene's germline CDR1 is GTSNPN and CDR2 SVGIG (reference sequence). CDR3 amino acids: CAWSPYSNSPLHF. The CDR3 DNA sequence: TGTGCCTGGAGCCCGTACAGCAATTCACCCCTCCACTTT.

V usage is TRBV4-3 and J usage is TRBJ1-2; 9 nucleotides align to TRBD1. Germline V gene sequence: CDR1 LGHNA, CDR2 YSLEER. The V segment lost 1 base and the J segment 4 bases; nucleotides outside the gene matches: 4. CDR3 size: 15 residues. The CDR3, as DNA: TGCGCCAGCAGCCAAGCGGGACAGGGTCCCTATGGCTACACCTTC. It codes for CASSQAGQGPYGYTF.

This chain connects TRBV6-5 to TRBJ1-2; TRBD1 aligns across 8 bases. The CDR3 loop spans 15 amino acids. With V trimmed by 6 bases and J by 8 bases, 14 bases remained unmatched. In germline, CDR1 is MNHEY, CDR2 SVGAGI. CDR3 coding DNA: TGTGCCAGCAGGACAGATGGGACAGGATTTGCGGGCTACACCTTC. Protein product: CASRTDGTGFAGYTF.

This chain connects TRBV2 to TRBJ2-2; TRBD1 matches 8 bases. Per germline, CDR1 SNHLY and CDR2 FYNNEI. The CDR3 consists of 15 residues. Trimming took 6 bases from V and 1 from J; bases not matched to a gene: 4. CDR3 protein: CASRLGQGNTGELFF. The DNA of the CDR3 is TGTGCCAGCAGACTTGGACAGGGGAACACCGGGGAGCTGTTTTTT.

The chain carries TRBV19 and TRBJ1-5; a possible D gene is TRBD1 (6 bases). The CDR3 spans 15 residues. V lost 3 bases, J lost 6 bases, and 15 bases lay in between. Per the germline V gene, CDR1 is LNHDA and CDR2 is SQIVND (reference sequence). The CDR3 loop reads CASSIRPGAGQPQHF. CDR3 nucleotides: TGTGCCAGTAGTATCCGACCAGGGGCGGGTCAGCCCCAGCATTTT.

The chain uses TRBV9 and TRBJ2-5; TRBD2 agrees at 9 bases. Germline-derived CDR1 and CDR2 are SGDLS and YYNGEE. The junction had 9 bases not matched to a gene; V was cut back by 4 bases and J by 5 bases. This CDR3 has 15 residues. The CDR3 region is CASSPRLAAAETQYF. DNA for the CDR3: TGTGCCAGCAGCCCCCGACTAGCGGCGGCGGAGACCCAGTACTTC.

This clone was observed a handful of times. V usage is TRBV24-1 and J usage is TRBJ2-7; weak D call: TRBD1 (6 bases). This CDR3 is 14 amino acids long. The germline V gene has CDR1 KGHDR and CDR2 SFDVKD. V shed 9 bases and J shed 6 bases, with 20 bases lying between them. The CDR3 loop reads CATPHRRGEGEQYF. In DNA, the CDR3 is TGTGCCACCCCTCATCGCAGGGGAGAAGGCGAGCAGTACTTC.

In the case of this clone: Different DNA sequences within this sample yield the same CDR3. The V call is TRBV5-1, the J call TRBJ1-4, with 9 bases identical to TRBD1. CDR1 and CDR2 from the germline V gene are SGHRS and YFSETQ. With V trimmed by 4 bases and J by 7 bases, 5 bases remained unmatched. This CDR3 has 14 residues. CDR3 in amino acids: CASSPGQGGEKLFF. In DNA, the CDR3 is TGCGCCAGCAGCCCGGGACAGGGTGGTGAAAAACTGTTTTTT.

CDR3 in amino acids: CASSLGGQGAYGYTF. The CDR3 DNA follows: TGTGCCAGCAGTTTAGGGGGACAGGGGGCTTATGGCTACACCTTC. The V and J genes are TRBV27 and TRBJ1-2; TRBD1 matches at 12 bases. The germline V gene has CDR1 MNHEY and CDR2 SMNVEV (reference sequence). J gave up 5 bases and V 2 bases, and 3 bases lay outside the gene matches. This CDR3 has 15 residues.

This chain links TRBV19 with TRBJ2-3; 9 bases are a match to TRBD2. The junction had 9 bases not matched to a gene; V was cut back by 1 base and J by 10 bases. The CDR3 runs 15 residues. Germline V CDR1 and CDR2: LNHDA, SQIVND (reference sequence). CDR3 DNA sequence: TGTGCCAGTAGTATAGTGGTTAGTAGCGGGAGAGCGCAGTATTTT. This encodes CASSIVVSSGRAQYF.